These 3 T cell receptor beta chains originate from one sample sequenced in a study of PD-L1 blockade in urothelial cancer. The assay was immunoSEQ multiplex PCR, and TCRdb's table has in-frame clones only and misses some. Of some 29,000 clones listed, more than 75% were seen once; the top ten hold approximately 2%. Sample: PBMCs, taken around atezolizumab (anti-PD-L1) treatment. The receptors shown here come from a middle-aged man with urothelial cancer.

The chain has TRBV6-4 and TRBJ1-6; a possible D gene is TRBD1 (5 bases). Germline-derived CDR1 and CDR2 are MRHNA and SNTAGT. The CDR3 length is 15 residues. V lost 4 bases, J lost 2 bases, and 9 bases lay in between. The CDR3 protein is CASSAQGAYNSPLHF. CDR3 in DNA: TGTGCCAGCAGTGCCCAGGGTGCCTATAATTCACCCCTCCACTTT.

The chain combines TRBV18 with TRBJ2-7, with D perhaps matching TRBD2 (5 bases). V was cut by 0 bases and J by 0 bases, with 9 bases left in between. CDR3 length equals 15 residues. The germline V gene encodes CDR1 KGHSH and CDR2 LQKENI. CDR3 residues: CASSPPIGSSYEQYF. The DNA of the CDR3 is TGTGCCAGCTCACCACCGATAGGGAGCTCCTACGAGCAGTACTTC.

This clone came up a few times. The chain joins TRBV2 to TRBJ2-1; TRBD1 matches 8 bases. This CDR3 has 15 residues. Germline trimming cut 7 bases from V and 3 bases from J; bases unmatched to any gene: 8. CDR1 and CDR2 from the germline V gene are SNHLY and FYNNEI. CDR3 nucleotides: TGTGCCAGCACCTCGGACAGGGAACTCTACAATGAGCAGTTCTTC. The encoded protein is CASTSDRELYNEQFF.